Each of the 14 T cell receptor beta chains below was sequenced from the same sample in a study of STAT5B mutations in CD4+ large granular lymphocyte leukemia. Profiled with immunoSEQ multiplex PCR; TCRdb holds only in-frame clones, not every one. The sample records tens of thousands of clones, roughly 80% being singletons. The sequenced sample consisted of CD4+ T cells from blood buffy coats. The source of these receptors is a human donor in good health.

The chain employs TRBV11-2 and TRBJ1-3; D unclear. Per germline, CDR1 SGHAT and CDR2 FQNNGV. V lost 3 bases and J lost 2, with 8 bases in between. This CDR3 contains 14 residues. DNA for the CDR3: TGTGCCAGCAGCTTCCGACCCCCTGGAAACACCATATATTTT. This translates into CASSFRPPGNTIYF.

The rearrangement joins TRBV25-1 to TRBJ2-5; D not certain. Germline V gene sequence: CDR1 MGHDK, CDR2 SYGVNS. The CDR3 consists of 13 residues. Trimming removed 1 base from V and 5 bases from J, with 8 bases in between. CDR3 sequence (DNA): TGTGCCAGCAGTGAATGGGGTCGGGAGACCCAGTACTTC. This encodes CASSEWGRETQYF.

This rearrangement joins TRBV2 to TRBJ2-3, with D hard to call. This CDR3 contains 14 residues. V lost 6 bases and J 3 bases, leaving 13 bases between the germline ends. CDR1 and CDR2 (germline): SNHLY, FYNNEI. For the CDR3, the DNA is TGTGCCAGCAGCTACAGTGCTAAAACAGATACGCAGTATTTT. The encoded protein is CASSYSAKTDTQYF.

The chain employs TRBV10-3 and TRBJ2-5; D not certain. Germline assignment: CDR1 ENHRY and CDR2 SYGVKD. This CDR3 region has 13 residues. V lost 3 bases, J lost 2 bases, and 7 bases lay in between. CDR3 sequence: CAISDEQQETQYF. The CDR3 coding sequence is TGTGCCATCAGTGATGAACAACAAGAGACCCAGTACTTC.

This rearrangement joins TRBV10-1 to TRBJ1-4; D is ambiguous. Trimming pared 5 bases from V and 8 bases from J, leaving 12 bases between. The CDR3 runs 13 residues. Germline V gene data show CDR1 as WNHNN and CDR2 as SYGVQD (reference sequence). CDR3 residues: CASSPNAGEKLFF. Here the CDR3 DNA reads TGCGCCAGCAGTCCGAACGCGGGGGAAAAACTGTTTTTT.

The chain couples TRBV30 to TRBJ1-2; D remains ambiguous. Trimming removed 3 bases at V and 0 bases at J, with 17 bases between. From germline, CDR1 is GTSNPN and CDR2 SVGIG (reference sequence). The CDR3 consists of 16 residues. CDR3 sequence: CAWRPGPSLANYGYTF. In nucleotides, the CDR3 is TGTGCCTGGAGACCAGGACCGTCTTTAGCTAACTATGGCTACACCTTC.

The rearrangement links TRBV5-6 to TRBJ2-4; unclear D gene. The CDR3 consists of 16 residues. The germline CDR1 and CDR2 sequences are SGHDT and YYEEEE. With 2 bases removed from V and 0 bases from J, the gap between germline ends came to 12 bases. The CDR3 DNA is TGTGCCAGCAGCTTTGAAGCCGCTCTAGCCAAAAACATTCAGTACTTC. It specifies CASSFEAALAKNIQYF.

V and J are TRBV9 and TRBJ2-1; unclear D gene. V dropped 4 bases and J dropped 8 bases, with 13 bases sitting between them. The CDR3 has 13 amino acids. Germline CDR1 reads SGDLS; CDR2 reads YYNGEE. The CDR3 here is CASSPRGPHEQFF. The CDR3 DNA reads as TGTGCCAGCAGCCCCCGCGGCCCCCATGAGCAGTTCTTC. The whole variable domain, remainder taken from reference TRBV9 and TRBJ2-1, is DSGVTQTPKHLITATGQRVTLRCSPRSGDLSVYWYQQSLDQGLQFLIQYYNGEERAKGNILERFSAQQFPDLHSELNLSSLELGDSALYFCASSPRGPHEQFFGPGTRLTVL.

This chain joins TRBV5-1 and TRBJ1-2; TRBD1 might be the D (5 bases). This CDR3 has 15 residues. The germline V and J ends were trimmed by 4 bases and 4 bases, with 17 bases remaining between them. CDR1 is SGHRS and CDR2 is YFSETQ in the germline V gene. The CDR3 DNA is TGCGCCAGCAGCCCTACAGGTGGGCAGGGCTATGGCTACACCTTC. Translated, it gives CASSPTGGQGYGYTF.

The DNA of the CDR3 is TGTGCCAGCAGCCCCGGGACATACTTGAACACTGAAGCTTTCTTT. This gives the protein CASSPGTYLNTEAFF. The V call is TRBV5-6, the J call TRBJ1-1; the D gene is possibly TRBD1 (6 bases). This CDR3 is 15 amino acids long. V was shortened by 4 bases and J by 0 bases, with 13 bases between the two germline ends. Germline values: CDR1 SGHDT, CDR2 YYEEEE.

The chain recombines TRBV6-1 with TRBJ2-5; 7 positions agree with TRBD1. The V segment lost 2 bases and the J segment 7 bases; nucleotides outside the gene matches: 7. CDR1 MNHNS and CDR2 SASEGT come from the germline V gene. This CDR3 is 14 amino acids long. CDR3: CASSETGAGGTQYF. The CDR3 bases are TGTGCCAGCAGTGAAACAGGGGCCGGAGGGACCCAGTACTTC.

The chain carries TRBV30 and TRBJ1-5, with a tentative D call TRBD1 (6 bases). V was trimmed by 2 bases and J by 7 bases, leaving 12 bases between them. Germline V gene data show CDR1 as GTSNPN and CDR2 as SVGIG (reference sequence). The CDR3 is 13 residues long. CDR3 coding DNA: TGTGCCTGGAGTCCTCAGGGGACCCAGCCCCAGCATTTT. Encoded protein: CAWSPQGTQPQHF.

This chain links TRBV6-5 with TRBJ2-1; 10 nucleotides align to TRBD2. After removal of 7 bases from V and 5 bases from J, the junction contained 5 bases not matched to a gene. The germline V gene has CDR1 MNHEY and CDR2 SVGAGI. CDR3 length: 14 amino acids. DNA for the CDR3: TGTGCCAGCACCCGCAGCGGGAGGGACAATGAGCAGTTCTTC. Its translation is CASTRSGRDNEQFF.

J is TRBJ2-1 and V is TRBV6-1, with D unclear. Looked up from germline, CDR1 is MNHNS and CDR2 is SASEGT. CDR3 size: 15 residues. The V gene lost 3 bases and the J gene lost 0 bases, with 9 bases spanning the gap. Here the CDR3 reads CASSDWQISYNEQFF. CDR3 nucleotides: TGTGCCAGCAGTGATTGGCAGATCTCCTACAATGAGCAGTTCTTC.